This paragraph covers one TCR beta chain sequence. Its antigen is unidentified. The junction departs from the called germline gene at one end, perhaps through a read error. Each CDR3 protein gets one entry after TCRdb re-called the RT-PCR reads with MiXCR. The table has 400,000 to 550,000 distinct CDR3 sequences, about 25% seen once. This CDR3 is built from 11 residues. Germline loops: CDR1 MNHEY, CDR2 SVGEGT. The entry originates in a study of response to subunit inactivated influenza vaccine. General study results and limits: Each seasonal influenza vaccination recruits few new T cells, the authors suggested.

This sequence joins TRBV6-2 or TRBV6-3 and TRBJ2-5; D is uncertain. The clonotype was recovered from a man in his fifties or sixties who received an inactivated influenza vaccine. This material consisted of CD4+ T cells sorted from PBMCs, taken more than 4 days after vaccination. CDR3 in amino acids: CASSTEEAQYF. The CDR3 nucleotides are TGTGCCAGCAGTACCGAAGAGGCCCAGTACTTC.